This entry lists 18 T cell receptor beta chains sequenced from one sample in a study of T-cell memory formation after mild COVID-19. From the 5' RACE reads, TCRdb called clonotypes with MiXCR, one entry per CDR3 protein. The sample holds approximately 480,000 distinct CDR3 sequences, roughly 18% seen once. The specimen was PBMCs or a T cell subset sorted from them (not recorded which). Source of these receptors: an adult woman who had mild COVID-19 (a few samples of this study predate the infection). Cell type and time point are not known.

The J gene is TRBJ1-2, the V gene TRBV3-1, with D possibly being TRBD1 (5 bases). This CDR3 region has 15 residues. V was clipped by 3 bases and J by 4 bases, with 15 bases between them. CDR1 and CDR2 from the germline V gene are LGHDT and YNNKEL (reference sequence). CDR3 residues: CASSHRDRRGYGYTF. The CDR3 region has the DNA TGTGCCAGCAGCCACCGGGACCGGCGAGGCTATGGCTACACCTTC.

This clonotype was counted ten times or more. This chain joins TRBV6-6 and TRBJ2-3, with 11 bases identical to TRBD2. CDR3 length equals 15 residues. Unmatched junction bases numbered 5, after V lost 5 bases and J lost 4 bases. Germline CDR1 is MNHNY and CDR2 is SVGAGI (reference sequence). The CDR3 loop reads CASSSDSGGADTQYF. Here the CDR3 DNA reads TGTGCCAGCAGTAGCGATAGCGGGGGGGCAGATACGCAGTATTTT.

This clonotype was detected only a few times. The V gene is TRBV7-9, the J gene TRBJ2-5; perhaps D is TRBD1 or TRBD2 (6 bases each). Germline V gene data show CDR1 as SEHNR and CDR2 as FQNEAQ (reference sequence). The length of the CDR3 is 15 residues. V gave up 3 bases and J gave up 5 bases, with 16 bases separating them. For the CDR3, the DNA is TGTGCCAGCAGCTTCCCCCTCGGGGGCGCGGAGACCCAGTACTTC. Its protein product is CASSFPLGGAETQYF.

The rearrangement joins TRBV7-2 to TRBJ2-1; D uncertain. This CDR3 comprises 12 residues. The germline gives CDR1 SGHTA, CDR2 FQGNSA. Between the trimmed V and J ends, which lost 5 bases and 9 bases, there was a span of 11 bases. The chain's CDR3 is CASSRTGGEQFF. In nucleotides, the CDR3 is TGTGCCAGCAGCCGCACGGGTGGTGAGCAGTTCTTC. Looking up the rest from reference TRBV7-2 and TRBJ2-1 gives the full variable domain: GAGVSQSPSNKVTEKGKDVELRCDPISGHTALYWYRQSLGQGLEFLIYFQGNSAPDKSGLPSDRFSAERTGGSVSTLTIQRTQQEDSAVYLCASSRTGGEQFFGPGTRLTVL.

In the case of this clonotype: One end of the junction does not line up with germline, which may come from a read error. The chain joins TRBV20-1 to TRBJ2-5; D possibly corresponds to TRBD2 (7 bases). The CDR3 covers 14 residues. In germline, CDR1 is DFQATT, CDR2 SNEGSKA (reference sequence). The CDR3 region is CSARGWGGGETQYF. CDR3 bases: TGCAGTGCCAGAGGATGGGGGGGCGGCGAGACCCAGTACTTC.

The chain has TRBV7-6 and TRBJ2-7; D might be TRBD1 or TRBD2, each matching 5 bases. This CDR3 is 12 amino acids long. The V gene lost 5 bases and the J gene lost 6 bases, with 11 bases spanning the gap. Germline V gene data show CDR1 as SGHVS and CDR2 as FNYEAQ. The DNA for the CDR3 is TGTGCCAGCAGCCTCTGGGGACGCGAGCAGTACTTC. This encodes CASSLWGREQYF. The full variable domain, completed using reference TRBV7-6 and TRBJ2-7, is GAGVSQSPRYKVTKRGQDVALRCDPISGHVSLYWYRQALGQGPEFLTYFNYEAQQDKSGLPNDRFSAERPEGSISTLTIQRTEQRDSAMYRCASSLWGREQYFGPGTRLTVT.

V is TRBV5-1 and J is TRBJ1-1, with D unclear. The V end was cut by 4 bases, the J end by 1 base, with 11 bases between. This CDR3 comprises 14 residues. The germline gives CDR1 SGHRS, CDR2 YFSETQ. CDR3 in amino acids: CASSTEAGNTEAFF. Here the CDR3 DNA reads TGCGCCAGCAGCACCGAAGCAGGGAACACTGAAGCTTTCTTT.

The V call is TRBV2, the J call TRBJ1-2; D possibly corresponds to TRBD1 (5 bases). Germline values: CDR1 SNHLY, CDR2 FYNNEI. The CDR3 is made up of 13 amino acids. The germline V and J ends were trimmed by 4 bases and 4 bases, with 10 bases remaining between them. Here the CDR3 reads CASSGAGGYGYTF. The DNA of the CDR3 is TGTGCCAGCAGTGGGGCCGGGGGCTATGGCTACACCTTC.

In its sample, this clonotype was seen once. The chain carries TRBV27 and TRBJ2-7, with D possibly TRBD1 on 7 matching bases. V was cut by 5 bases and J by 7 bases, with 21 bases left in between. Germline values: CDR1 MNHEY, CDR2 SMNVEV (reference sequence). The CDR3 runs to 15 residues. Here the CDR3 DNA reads TGTGCCAGCAGTCACAGACAGGGATGGGCGGGGGAGCAGTACTTC. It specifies CASSHRQGWAGEQYF.

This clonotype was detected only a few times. The CDR3 spells CASSPRDRVNTEAFF. CDR3 DNA sequence: TGCGCCAGCAGCCCCCGGGACAGGGTGAACACTGAAGCTTTCTTT. The rearrangement joins TRBV4-1 to TRBJ1-1, with TRBD1 matching over 9 bases. The V gene's germline CDR1 is MGHRA and CDR2 YSYEKL. The V gene end was trimmed by 4 bases and the J gene end by 0 bases; junction bases not matched to a gene: 3. This CDR3 has 15 residues.

The CDR3 bases are TGTGCCAGCAGTTTTTGGGGGGGCGGGCTGTTTTTT. This translates into CASSFWGGGLFF. This chain uses TRBV27 with TRBJ2-2; TRBD2 might be the D (7 bases). Trimming removed 3 bases from V and 13 bases from J, with 12 bases in between. Germline V gene data show CDR1 as MNHEY and CDR2 as SMNVEV (reference sequence). The CDR3 covers 12 residues.

The CDR3 bases are TGTGCCAGCAGCTTAGAGTGGTCTAGCGGCGATACGCAGTATTTT. Its protein product is CASSLEWSSGDTQYF. The gene calls are TRBV7-2 and TRBJ2-3, with 7 nucleotides matching TRBD2. The V gene's germline CDR1 is SGHTA and CDR2 FQGNSA. This CDR3 region has 15 residues. V was clipped by 1 base and J by 6 bases; unmatched bases: 7.

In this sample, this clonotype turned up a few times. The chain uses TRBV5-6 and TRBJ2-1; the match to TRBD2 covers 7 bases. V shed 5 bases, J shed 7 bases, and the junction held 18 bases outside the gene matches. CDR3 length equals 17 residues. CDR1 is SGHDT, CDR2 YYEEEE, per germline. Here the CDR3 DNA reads TGTGCCAGCAGACGACCTATTAGCGGGCGAGGAACAAATGAGCAGTTCTTC. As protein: CASRRPISGRGTNEQFF.

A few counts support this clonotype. The CDR3 sequence: CATSVWYGNEQFF. CDR3 in DNA: TGTGCCACCAGTGTTTGGTATGGGAATGAGCAGTTCTTC. This chain uses TRBV24-1 with TRBJ2-1; D is uncertain. The V end lost 5 bases, the J end lost 7 bases, and 11 bases lay between the germline ends. This CDR3 has 13 residues. Germline assignment: CDR1 KGHDR and CDR2 SFDVKD.

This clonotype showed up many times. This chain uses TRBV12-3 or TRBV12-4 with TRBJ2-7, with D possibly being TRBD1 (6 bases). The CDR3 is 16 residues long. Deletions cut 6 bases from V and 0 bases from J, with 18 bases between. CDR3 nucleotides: TGTGCCAGCAGCGTGACCGGGACACCAACCTCCTACGAGCAGTACTTC. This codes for CASSVTGTPTSYEQYF.

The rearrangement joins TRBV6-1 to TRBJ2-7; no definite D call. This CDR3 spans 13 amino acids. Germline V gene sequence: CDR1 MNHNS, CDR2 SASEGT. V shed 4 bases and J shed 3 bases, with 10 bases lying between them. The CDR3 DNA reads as TGTGCCAGCAGTGGGACGGAAAACTACGAGCAGTACTTC. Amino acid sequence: CASSGTENYEQYF.

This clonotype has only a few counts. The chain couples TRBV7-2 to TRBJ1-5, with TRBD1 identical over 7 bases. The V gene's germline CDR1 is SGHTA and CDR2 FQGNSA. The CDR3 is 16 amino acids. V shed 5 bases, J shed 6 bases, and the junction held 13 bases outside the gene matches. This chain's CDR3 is CASSVKGASKGQPQHF. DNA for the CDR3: TGTGCCAGCAGCGTCAAGGGGGCGTCGAAGGGTCAGCCCCAGCATTTT. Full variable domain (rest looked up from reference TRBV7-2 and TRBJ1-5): GAGVSQSPSNKVTEKGKDVELRCDPISGHTALYWYRQSLGQGLEFLIYFQGNSAPDKSGLPSDRFSAERTGGSVSTLTIQRTQQEDSAVYLCASSVKGASKGQPQHFGDGTRLSIL.

The CDR3: CSAGTSGGPGELFF. CDR3 DNA: TGCAGTGCTGGGACTAGCGGGGGACCCGGGGAGCTGTTTTTT. The chain combines TRBV20-1 with TRBJ2-2; 14 positions match TRBD2. Germline V gene lookup returns CDR1 DFQATT and CDR2 SNEGSKA (reference sequence). Trimming cost V 5 bases and J 6 bases; bases outside gene matches: 2. The CDR3 has 14 residues.